Following are 28 T cell receptor beta chains from one sample sequenced in a study of T-cell reconstitution after alpha-beta-depleted transplantation in children. Using unique molecular identifiers, the investigators prepared the TCRbeta library. TCRdb processed the PCR reads anew with MiXCR; each CDR3 protein has one entry. The sample has 440,000 or so distinct CDR3 sequences; roughly a tenth are singletons. The specimen was PBMCs from the stem cell graft donor, collected from the stem cell graft. Source of these receptors: a human donor who donated a stem cell graft to a child with acute myeloid leukemia.

The chain recombines TRBV12-3 or TRBV12-4 with TRBJ2-1; 12 bases fit TRBD2. This CDR3 region has 18 residues. The ends lost 3 bases at V and 5 bases at J; junction bases unmatched: 11. The CDR3 protein is CASSLPGLAGLIDNEQFF. The CDR3 coding sequence is TGTGCCAGCAGTTTGCCTGGACTAGCGGGATTGATTGACAATGAGCAGTTCTTC.

Ten or more counts support this clonotype. CDR3 amino acids: CASSSRQGATYNSPLHF. In DNA, the CDR3 is TGTGCCAGCAGCTCTCGACAGGGGGCCACCTATAATTCACCCCTCCACTTT. The chain combines TRBV7-9 with TRBJ1-6, with 10 nucleotides matching TRBD1. The CDR3 totals 17 residues. The V and J ends lost 4 bases and 2 bases, in that order; junction bases with no gene match: 5. Germline V gene sequence: CDR1 SEHNR, CDR2 FQNEAQ (reference sequence).

This chain joins TRBV7-6 and TRBJ2-1; 7 bases are a match to TRBD1. The CDR3 extends over 15 amino acids. V shed 1 base and J 6 bases; nucleotides not matched to a gene: 6. Germline values: CDR1 SGHVS, CDR2 FNYEAQ. The CDR3 loop reads CASSLGTGWGNEQFF. The CDR3 bases are TGTGCCAGCAGCTTAGGGACAGGATGGGGCAATGAGCAGTTCTTC.

The sample holds a few counts of this clonotype. The rearrangement uses TRBV5-1 and TRBJ1-4; D is unclear. Germline V gives CDR1 SGHRS, CDR2 YFSETQ. V dropped 7 bases and J dropped 7 bases, with 20 bases sitting between them. The CDR3 sequence is 15 residues long. The CDR3 loop is CASAQDGVSGEKLFF. CDR3 sequence (DNA): TGCGCCAGCGCCCAGGATGGGGTGTCCGGTGAAAAACTGTTTTTT. Using reference TRBV5-1 and TRBJ1-4 for the parts outside the CDR3, the full variable domain is KAGVTQTPRYLIKTRGQQVTLSCSPISGHRSVSWYQQTPGQGLQFLFEYFSETQRNKGNFPGRFSGRQFSNSRSEMNVSTLELGDSALYLCASAQDGVSGEKLFFGSGTQLSVL.

The genes are TRBV19 and TRBJ2-7; 9 nucleotides match TRBD1. This CDR3 region has 14 residues. Germline CDR1 and CDR2: LNHDA and SQIVND (reference sequence). Trimming removed 7 bases from V and 6 bases from J; junction bases left unmatched: 10. In DNA, the CDR3 is TGTGCCAGTAAACCCGGGACAGGGAAGTTCGAGCAGTACTTC. Translation: CASKPGTGKFEQYF.

The genes are TRBV20-1 and TRBJ2-7; 8 nucleotides line up with TRBD1. V lost 6 bases, J lost 3 bases, and 13 bases stayed unmatched. From germline, CDR1 is DFQATT and CDR2 SNEGSKA (reference sequence). The CDR3 has 15 amino acids. This CDR3 reads CSAQGGGWLDYEQYF. The CDR3 DNA is TGCAGTGCACAGGGGGGCGGATGGTTGGACTACGAGCAGTACTTC.

At least ten counts were recorded for this clonotype. The chain employs TRBV20-1 and TRBJ1-2; a weak D match, TRBD1 (5 bases). V was pared by 2 bases and J by 0 bases, with 7 bases between. This CDR3 region has 13 residues. Germline V gene data show CDR1 as DFQATT and CDR2 as SNEGSKA (reference sequence). The CDR3 protein is CSARRDANYGYTF. DNA of the CDR3: TGCAGTGCTAGACGGGACGCTAACTATGGCTACACCTTC.

V usage is TRBV7-9 and J usage is TRBJ2-3; D gene unclear. V lost 5 bases to trimming and J lost 4 bases, with 16 bases between them. The CDR3 extends over 15 amino acids. The germline V gene has CDR1 SEHNR and CDR2 FQNEAQ (reference sequence). CDR3 sequence: CASSALFGIADTQYF. In DNA, the CDR3 is TGTGCCAGCAGCGCCTTGTTCGGTATAGCAGATACGCAGTATTTT.

Only a few counts were recorded for this clonotype. The rearrangement joins TRBV29-1 to TRBJ2-5; tentatively, D is TRBD1 or TRBD2 (6 bases each). V lost 5 bases and J 9 bases, leaving 16 bases between the germline ends. Germline V gives CDR1 SQVTM, CDR2 ANQGSEA. The CDR3 runs 12 residues. The DNA of the CDR3 is TGCAGCGTTCCAAGCCCTAGGGGGGCCCAGTACTTC. Protein: CSVPSPRGAQYF.

The CDR3 DNA follows: TGCAGCGTTGTAGCGGGCAATGAGCAGTTCTTC. This gives the protein CSVVAGNEQFF. This chain joins TRBV29-1 and TRBJ2-1; TRBD2 matches 7 bases. The CDR3 contains 11 residues. Germline lookup yields CDR1 SQVTM and CDR2 ANQGSEA. Trimming at V came to 4 bases and at J to 6 bases, leaving 0 bases not matched to a gene.

This clonotype was seen many times. The chain uses TRBV4-1 and TRBJ2-7; D gene uncertain. The CDR3 is 13 residues long. From germline, CDR1 is MGHRA and CDR2 YSYEKL. Trimming took off 1 base at V and 3 bases at J, with 7 bases between the two ends. CDR3 sequence (DNA): TGCGCCAGCAGCCAAGGGGGAAACTACGAGCAGTACTTC. Translating it yields CASSQGGNYEQYF.

This chain links TRBV7-9 with TRBJ1-1; D is perhaps TRBD1 (5 bases). The V end was cut by 5 bases, the J end by 14 bases, with 15 bases between. The CDR3 loop spans 11 amino acids. Germline loops: CDR1 SEHNR, CDR2 FQNEAQ (reference sequence). The DNA for the CDR3 is TGTGCCAGCAGCCGCGGGGGGGGTTGGTTCTTT. It translates to CASSRGGGWFF.

This clonotype was recorded at least ten times. This chain links TRBV20-1 with TRBJ2-3; no clear D gene. CDR1 is DFQATT, CDR2 SNEGSKA, per germline (reference sequence). The CDR3 runs to 12 residues. Trimming shortened V by 5 bases and J by 0 bases, and 6 bases separated the two germline ends. The CDR3 sequence: CSALGSTDTQYF. In DNA, the CDR3 is TGCAGTGCTCTAGGGAGCACAGATACGCAGTATTTT.

This clonotype was seen only a few times. V is TRBV5-5 and J is TRBJ2-3; tentatively, D is TRBD2 (6 bases). Trimming pared 4 bases from V and 5 bases from J, leaving 14 bases between. Germline loops: CDR1 SGHKS, CDR2 YYEKEE (reference sequence). The CDR3 loop spans 14 amino acids. CDR3 sequence (DNA): TGTGCCAGCAGCCATCCGGGAGAAGGAGATACGCAGTATTTT. This codes for CASSHPGEGDTQYF.

At least ten counts were recorded for this clonotype. V usage is TRBV7-2 and J usage is TRBJ1-1, with a tentative D call TRBD1 (5 bases). The V gene's germline CDR1 is SGHTA and CDR2 FQGNSA. The CDR3 totals 17 residues. The V end was cut by 2 bases, the J end by 0 bases, with 16 bases between. CDR3 DNA: TGTGCCAGCAGCTTATGGAGACAGAACCTTATGAACACTGAAGCTTTCTTT. Translated, it gives CASSLWRQNLMNTEAFF.

This chain uses TRBV5-4 with TRBJ2-5, with D unresolved. The CDR3 consists of 14 residues. Germline CDR1 SGHNT, CDR2 YYREEE (reference sequence). V was pared by 1 base and J by 6 bases, with 13 bases between. CDR3 protein: CASSLRGPDQTQYF. In DNA form, the CDR3 reads TGTGCCAGCAGCTTGAGAGGACCCGATCAGACCCAGTACTTC. Variable domain in full (rest from reference TRBV5-4 and TRBJ2-5): ETGVTQSPTHLIKTRGQQVTLRCSSQSGHNTVSWYQQALGQGPQFIFQYYREEENGRGNFPPRFSGLQFPNYSSELNVNALELDDSALYLCASSLRGPDQTQYFGPGTRLLVL.

The J gene is TRBJ1-4, the V gene TRBV12-3 or TRBV12-4; 8 bases are shared with TRBD1. The CDR3 sequence is 14 residues long. V shed 7 bases and J 8 bases; nucleotides not matched to a gene: 9. This CDR3 reads CASNIGQGGEKLFF. CDR3 DNA: TGTGCCAGCAACATCGGACAGGGTGGGGAAAAACTGTTTTTT.

The chain links TRBV10-3 to TRBJ2-7, with TRBD2 matching over 8 bases. This CDR3 region has 14 residues. Germline values: CDR1 ENHRY, CDR2 SYGVKD. The V gene end was trimmed by 6 bases and the J gene end by 7 bases; junction bases not matched to a gene: 11. The CDR3 sequence: CAISKRGGVIEQYF. CDR3 nucleotide sequence: TGTGCCATCAGCAAACGGGGGGGAGTGATTGAGCAGTACTTC.

The rearrangement joins TRBV7-9 to TRBJ2-5; the D gene is possibly TRBD1 (5 bases). The germline CDR1 and CDR2 sequences are SEHNR and FQNEAQ (reference sequence). The length of the CDR3 is 14 residues. Trimming pared 5 bases from V and 0 bases from J, leaving 10 bases between. DNA of the CDR3: TGTGCCAGCAGCCCGACAGTTTACCAAGAGACCCAGTACTTC. Translated, it gives CASSPTVYQETQYF.

The rearrangement links TRBV3-1 to TRBJ2-7; no clear D gene. V gave up 0 bases and J gave up 7 bases, with 10 bases separating them. This CDR3 comprises 13 residues. Germline CDR1 is LGHDT and CDR2 is YNNKEL (reference sequence). CDR3 DNA sequence: TGTGCCAGCAGCCAAGACAGGATGAGGGAGCAGTACGTC. It translates to CASSQDRMREQYV.

The chain combines TRBV7-9 with TRBJ2-1; 9 positions agree with TRBD1. Per the germline V gene, CDR1 is SEHNR and CDR2 is FQNEAQ (reference sequence). This CDR3 comprises 15 residues. The V and J ends lost 4 bases and 2 bases, in that order; junction bases with no gene match: 3. CDR3 nucleotides: TGTGCCAGCAGCTCCGACAGGGGGGCCTACAATGAGCAGTTCTTC. It specifies CASSSDRGAYNEQFF. Full variable domain (rest looked up from reference TRBV7-9 and TRBJ2-1): DTGVSQNPRHKITKRGQNVTFRCDPISEHNRLYWYRQTLGQGPEFLTYFQNEAQLEKSRLLSDRFSAERPKGSFSTLEIQRTEQGDSAMYLCASSSDRGAYNEQFFGPGTRLTVL.

This clonotype turned up a few times. The V and J genes are TRBV20-1 and TRBJ1-2; D may be TRBD1 (6 bases). There are 10 residues in the CDR3. Germline V gene sequence: CDR1 DFQATT, CDR2 SNEGSKA (reference sequence). Deletions cut 4 bases from V and 8 bases from J, with 8 bases between. CDR3 coding DNA: TGCAGTGCTATCAGGGGAGGCTACACCTTC. Translation: CSAIRGGYTF.

This clonotype was detected ten times or more. The rearrangement links TRBV12-3 or TRBV12-4 to TRBJ1-6; D possibly corresponds to TRBD1 (6 bases). V was cut by 2 bases and J by 8 bases, with 7 bases left in between. The CDR3 sequence is 13 residues long. Here the CDR3 reads CASSLNRDSPLHF. In DNA, the CDR3 is TGTGCCAGCAGTTTAAACAGGGATTCACCCCTCCACTTT.

This clonotype has a handful of counts. The V and J genes are TRBV3-1 and TRBJ1-4; 9 bases agree with TRBD1. This CDR3 spans 17 amino acids. Germline V gene data show CDR1 as LGHDT and CDR2 as YNNKEL (reference sequence). The V gene end was trimmed by 4 bases and the J gene end by 0 bases; junction bases not matched to a gene: 6. This CDR3 is CASSPSGTGSTNEKLFF. The CDR3, as DNA: TGTGCCAGCAGCCCCTCCGGGACAGGGTCAACTAATGAAAAACTGTTTTTT.

The chain couples TRBV7-6 to TRBJ2-3; 13 bases match TRBD2. There are 17 residues in the CDR3. CDR1 SGHVS and CDR2 FNYEAQ come from the germline V gene. After removal of 5 bases from V and 3 bases from J, the junction contained 8 bases not matched to a gene. The CDR3 reads CASSHGTSGAPTDTQYF. Written as DNA, the CDR3 is TGTGCCAGCAGCCACGGGACTAGCGGGGCCCCAACAGATACGCAGTATTTT.

Many counts were recorded for this clonotype. The chain carries TRBV20-1 and TRBJ2-7; TRBD2 agrees at 10 bases. V trimming: 4 bases; J trimming: 4 bases; junction bases outside the gene matches: 4. This CDR3 has 13 amino acids. The germline V gene encodes CDR1 DFQATT and CDR2 SNEGSKA (reference sequence). The CDR3 DNA sequence: TGCAGTGCTAAAGCGGGAGGGGAGTACGAGCAGTACTTC. This gives the protein CSAKAGGEYEQYF.

This clonotype was seen repeatedly, ten times or more. This sequence joins TRBV6-5 and TRBJ2-3, with a weak D call TRBD2 (6 bases). The V gene lost 2 bases and the J gene lost 6 bases, with 15 bases spanning the gap. Germline loops: CDR1 MNHEY, CDR2 SVGAGI. The CDR3 covers 15 residues. CDR3 DNA: TGTGCCAGCAGTTACGACGGGGGACGGCGGGATACGCAGTATTTT. Protein sequence: CASSYDGGRRDTQYF.

This clonotype has a handful of counts. The V gene is TRBV5-1, the J gene TRBJ2-1, with 10 bases matching TRBD2. After removal of 1 base from V and 4 bases from J, the junction contained 5 bases not matched to a gene. The length of the CDR3 is 16 residues. From germline, CDR1 is SGHRS and CDR2 YFSETQ. In DNA form, the CDR3 reads TGCGCCAGCAGCTTGCCTAGCGGGGGAGATTACAATGAGCAGTTCTTC. Translating it yields CASSLPSGGDYNEQFF.